The next 26 T cell receptor beta chains were all read from a single sample in a study of PD-L1 blockade in urothelial cancer. Measured with immunoSEQ multiplex PCR; TCRdb has only the in-frame clones, and not every one. This table holds about 130,000 clones, approximately 84% found once. Specified time point: pretreatment peripheral blood. Sample: PBMCs, taken around atezolizumab (anti-PD-L1) treatment. The receptors stem from a man aged 50 to 60 with urothelial cancer.

The chain employs TRBV5-4 and TRBJ2-1; 7 nucleotides align to TRBD1. The CDR3 totals 17 residues. The V gene end was trimmed by 2 bases and the J gene end by 3 bases; junction bases not matched to a gene: 11. Germline V gene data show CDR1 as SGHNT and CDR2 as YYREEE (reference sequence). The CDR3 loop reads CASSFGAPGQNYNEQFF. The CDR3 DNA reads as TGTGCCAGCAGCTTTGGGGCCCCGGGACAGAACTACAATGAGCAGTTCTTC.

This rearrangement joins TRBV5-1 to TRBJ2-2; 9 nucleotides line up with TRBD2. V shed 2 bases and J 7 bases; nucleotides not matched to a gene: 3. The CDR3 extends over 14 amino acids. Per germline, CDR1 SGHRS and CDR2 YFSETQ. CDR3 in amino acids: CASSLLTSGGELFF. CDR3 in DNA: TGCGCCAGCAGCTTACTGACTAGCGGCGGGGAGCTGTTTTTT.

On this clone: The sample holds other DNA sequences that translate to the same CDR3. This chain joins TRBV5-1 and TRBJ2-5; no firm D call. This CDR3 is built from 13 residues. V shed 0 bases and J shed 5 bases, with 8 bases lying between them. Germline CDR1 reads SGHRS; CDR2 reads YFSETQ. This CDR3 is CASSLGLGETQYF. CDR3 DNA sequence: TGCGCCAGCAGCTTGGGACTCGGGGAGACCCAGTACTTC.

V usage is TRBV11-2 and J usage is TRBJ2-5; TRBD2 aligns across 11 bases. The junction had 5 bases not matched to a gene; V was cut back by 5 bases and J by 6 bases. Germline CDR1 and CDR2: SGHAT and FQNNGV. CDR3 length: 14 amino acids. The CDR3, as DNA: TGTGCCAGCAGCCAACTAGCGGGAGTGCAGACCCAGTACTTC. Protein product: CASSQLAGVQTQYF.

The CDR3: CASRYSGNYEQYF. The CDR3 bases are TGTGCCAGCAGATATAGCGGGAACTACGAGCAGTACTTC. The chain recombines TRBV5-6 with TRBJ2-7, with 8 positions matching TRBD2. J was trimmed by 3 bases and V by 5 bases; bases with no gene match: 4. The CDR3 runs 13 residues. CDR1 and CDR2 from the germline V gene are SGHDT and YYEEEE. Complete variable domain (other parts from reference TRBV5-6 and TRBJ2-7): DAGVTQSPTHLIKTRGQQVTLRCSPKSGHDTVSWYQQALGQGPQFIFQYYEEEERQRGNFPDRFSGHQFPNYSSELNVNALLLGDSALYLCASRYSGNYEQYFGPGTRLTVT.

This clone was counted a few times. This chain's CDR3 is CASSLSASGGNEQFF. The CDR3, as DNA: TGTGCCAGCAGCTTATCGGCTAGCGGGGGGAATGAGCAGTTCTTC. J is TRBJ2-1 and V is TRBV7-2; 11 bases are a match to TRBD2. The CDR3 contains 15 residues. Per the germline V gene, CDR1 is SGHTA and CDR2 is FQGNSA. After removal of 2 bases from V and 7 bases from J, the junction contained 4 bases not matched to a gene.

The rearrangement uses TRBV11-2 and TRBJ2-2; possibly TRBD2 for D (6 bases). Trimming took 2 bases from V and 6 from J, leaving 10 bases between them. This CDR3 has 14 amino acids. Germline V CDR1 and CDR2: SGHAT, FQNNGV. DNA of the CDR3: TGTGCCAGCAGCTTAATTCTAGCGTCCGGGGAGCTGTTTTTT. Amino acids: CASSLILASGELFF.

The CDR3 reads CASSPSRTGGNEQFF. The CDR3 coding sequence is TGTGCCAGCAGTCCTTCCCGGACAGGGGGCAATGAGCAGTTCTTC. V and J are TRBV6-4 and TRBJ2-1, with 10 bases that match TRBD1. After removal of 5 bases from V and 6 bases from J, the junction contained 7 bases not matched to a gene. CDR3 size: 15 residues. CDR1 and CDR2 from the germline V gene are MRHNA and SNTAGT.

The rearrangement joins TRBV5-1 to TRBJ2-5; 10 bases are shared with TRBD2. Germline V gene sequence: CDR1 SGHRS, CDR2 YFSETQ. V shed 0 bases, J shed 5 bases, and the junction held 13 bases outside the gene matches. The length of the CDR3 is 18 residues. This CDR3 is CASSLASRASGSGETQYF. As DNA, the CDR3 is TGCGCCAGCAGCTTGGCTTCAAGGGCTAGCGGGAGCGGTGAGACCCAGTACTTC.

The chain links TRBV5-1 to TRBJ2-1; 8 nucleotides line up with TRBD2. There are 16 residues in the CDR3. The V and J ends lost 3 bases and 0 bases, in that order; junction bases with no gene match: 5. CDR1 and CDR2 from the germline V gene are SGHRS and YFSETQ. CDR3 DNA sequence: TGCGCCAGCAGCTCTGGACTAGCTTCCTCCTACAATGAGCAGTTCTTC. This encodes CASSSGLASSYNEQFF.

This chain connects TRBV10-1 to TRBJ2-1; perhaps TRBD2 as D (6 bases). CDR1 and CDR2 from the germline V gene are WNHNN and SYGVQD (reference sequence). V shed 2 bases and J shed 3 bases, with 11 bases lying between them. This CDR3 contains 15 residues. The DNA for the CDR3 is TGCGCCAGCAGTGAGCGGGGACTCATCTACAATGAGCAGTTCTTC. Translated: CASSERGLIYNEQFF.

The chain links TRBV28 to TRBJ2-7; 7 bases agree with TRBD1. The CDR3 sequence is 15 residues long. V dropped 5 bases and J dropped 1; count of bases not matched to a gene: 8. Germline-derived CDR1 and CDR2 are MDHEN and SYDVKM. CDR3 sequence (DNA): TGTGCCAGCAGTGCTGGGACAGTTTCTTCCTACGAGCAGTACTTC. Encoded protein: CASSAGTVSSYEQYF.

The CDR3, as DNA: TGTGCCAGCAGGGTCCAGAGCACAGATACGCAGTATTTT. It specifies CASRVQSTDTQYF. This chain uses TRBV14 with TRBJ2-3, with D uncertain. Germline V gives CDR1 SGHDN, CDR2 FVKESK. The CDR3 is 13 residues long. V was cut by 6 bases and J by 0 bases, with 7 bases left in between.

The CDR3 DNA reads TGTGCCAGCCGCAGAGACTCAGCCAAAAACATTCAGTACTTC. Its protein product is CASRRDSAKNIQYF. V usage is TRBV6-5 and J usage is TRBJ2-4; D is uncertain. There are 14 residues in the CDR3. Trimming removed 8 bases at V and 0 bases at J, with 11 bases between. Germline V gene lookup returns CDR1 MNHEY and CDR2 SVGAGI.

The chain employs TRBV27 and TRBJ1-5, with 9 bases aligning to TRBD1. J lost 0 bases, V lost 6 bases, and 12 bases had no gene match. Germline V gives CDR1 MNHEY, CDR2 SMNVEV (reference sequence). The CDR3 consists of 18 residues. CDR3: CASRKARTGDYSNQPQHF. The CDR3 region has the DNA TGTGCCAGCAGAAAGGCCAGGACAGGGGACTATAGCAATCAGCCCCAGCATTTT.

The chain couples TRBV30 to TRBJ1-6, with a weak D call TRBD1 (5 bases). V lost 5 bases and J 5 bases, leaving 13 bases between the germline ends. The CDR3 extends over 14 amino acids. In germline, CDR1 is GTSNPN, CDR2 SVGIG (reference sequence). The CDR3 DNA follows: TGTGCCTGGGGAAGGGGAGGTCATAATTCACCCCTCCACTTT. This translates into CAWGRGGHNSPLHF. Variable domain in full (rest from reference TRBV30 and TRBJ1-6): SQTIHQWPATLVQPVGSPLSLECTVEGTSNPNLYWYRQAAGRGLQLLFYSVGIGQISSEVPQNLSASRPQDRQFILSSKKLLLSDSGFYLCAWGRGGHNSPLHFGNGTRLTVT.

The V and J genes are TRBV9 and TRBJ2-2; 15 nucleotides match TRBD2. Per germline, CDR1 SGDLS and CDR2 YYNGEE. J lost 1 base, V lost 4 bases, and 5 bases had no gene match. This CDR3 comprises 18 residues. This chain's CDR3 is CASSHPGLAGGNTGELFF. DNA for the CDR3: TGTGCCAGCAGCCATCCGGGACTAGCGGGAGGGAACACCGGGGAGCTGTTTTTT.

V and J are TRBV28 and TRBJ1-5; 7 bases are a match to TRBD1. CDR3 length: 15 amino acids. V lost 6 bases and J lost 6; bases outside the gene matches: 11. Looked up from germline, CDR1 is MDHEN and CDR2 is SYDVKM. CDR3 residues: CASSGVEGARQPQHF. The CDR3 region has the DNA TGTGCCAGCAGCGGCGTGGAGGGGGCCCGTCAGCCCCAGCATTTT. Complete variable domain (other parts from reference TRBV28 and TRBJ1-5): DVKVTQSSRYLVKRTGEKVFLECVQDMDHENMFWYRQDPGLGLRLIYFSYDVKMKEKGDIPEGYSVSREKKERFSLILESASTNQTSMYLCASSGVEGARQPQHFGDGTRLSIL.

About this clone itself: The sample has other DNA sequences that encode this CDR3 too. CDR3 region: CASSLRGYGYTF. In nucleotides, the CDR3 is TGTGCCAGCAGTTTACGGGGTTATGGCTACACCTTC. V usage is TRBV28 and J usage is TRBJ1-2, with unresolved D. The germline gives CDR1 MDHEN, CDR2 SYDVKM. V was clipped by 2 bases and J by 5 bases, with 6 bases between them. The CDR3 loop spans 12 amino acids.

This clone was recorded many times. This rearrangement joins TRBV2 to TRBJ1-5; 11 bases fit TRBD1. V gave up 3 bases and J gave up 7 bases; unmatched junction bases: 5. This CDR3 comprises 15 residues. CDR1 and CDR2 from the germline V gene are SNHLY and FYNNEI. The CDR3 nucleotides are TGTGCCAGCAGTGATGGGACAGGGGGGAGACAGCCCCAGCATTTT. Translated, it gives CASSDGTGGRQPQHF.

The rearrangement uses TRBV19 and TRBJ2-1, with a tentative D call TRBD2 (6 bases). The germline CDR1 and CDR2 sequences are LNHDA and SQIVND (reference sequence). CDR3 length: 14 residues. V lost 5 bases and J lost 8, with 16 bases in between. This CDR3 reads CASSFGPPGDEQFF. The DNA of the CDR3 is TGTGCCAGTAGTTTCGGACCCCCGGGGGATGAGCAGTTCTTC.

The chain employs TRBV7-9 and TRBJ1-6, with 7 nucleotides matching TRBD1. CDR3 size: 12 residues. Germline V CDR1 and CDR2: SEHNR, FQNEAQ (reference sequence). With 5 bases clipped from V and 10 bases from J, the junction kept 2 bases outside the gene matches. CDR3 sequence reads: CASSVTGSPLHF. The CDR3 DNA is TGTGCCAGCAGCGTGACAGGGTCACCCCTCCACTTT.

The chain has TRBV7-6 and TRBJ2-5; 13 nucleotides match TRBD2. From germline, CDR1 is SGHVS and CDR2 FNYEAQ. There are 19 residues in the CDR3. J gave up 2 bases and V 4 bases, and 13 bases lay outside the gene matches. The CDR3 region is CASSWPGLAGVSGQETQYF. In nucleotides, the CDR3 is TGTGCCAGCAGCTGGCCCGGACTAGCGGGGGTATCAGGGCAAGAGACCCAGTACTTC.

This chain uses TRBV11-2 with TRBJ2-7, with 12 bases matching TRBD1. This CDR3 is built from 15 residues. Trimming took 5 bases from V and 4 from J; bases not matched to a gene: 6. Germline V gene data show CDR1 as SGHAT and CDR2 as FQNNGV. Here the CDR3 reads CASSRGTGGGYEQYF. The CDR3 nucleotides are TGTGCCAGCAGCCGCGGGACAGGGGGCGGATACGAGCAGTACTTC.

V and J are TRBV7-9 and TRBJ1-1; tentative D call: TRBD1 (5 bases). Looked up from germline, CDR1 is SEHNR and CDR2 is FQNEAQ (reference sequence). CDR3 length equals 16 residues. Trimming took 7 bases from V and 4 from J, leaving 22 bases between them. CDR3 coding DNA: TGTGCCAGCACCCGGGGGGGGAGTTCGGCAAGCACTGAAGCTTTCTTT. It encodes CASTRGGSSASTEAFF.

V is TRBV27 and J is TRBJ1-2; 9 nucleotides agree with TRBD1. The germline CDR1 and CDR2 sequences are MNHEY and SMNVEV (reference sequence). V was clipped by 8 bases and J by 6 bases; unmatched bases: 7. The CDR3 spans 13 residues. The CDR3 DNA follows: TGTGCCAGCGGGCACAGGGGGCGCGATGGCTACACCTTC. Amino acid sequence: CASGHRGRDGYTF.